The 10 T cell receptor beta chains in this list originate from one sample, sequenced in a study of beta chain features in type 1 diabetes. Expressed TCRB transcripts were sequenced because the entire RNA isolate underwent reverse transcription. The data were produced by immunoSEQ multiplex PCR, yet TCRdb's version contains in-frame clones alone and is incomplete. The sample lists 300,000 to 400,000 clones, 11% occurring once. Source material: naive CD4+ T cells from blood. The receptors stem from a woman in her twenties or thirties in good health.

The chain combines TRBV7-2 with TRBJ2-3; 8 bases align to TRBD2. Unmatched junction bases numbered 2, after V lost 0 bases and J lost 3 bases. CDR1 is SGHTA, CDR2 FQGNSA, per germline. This CDR3 is built from 15 residues. The CDR3 DNA follows: TGTGCCAGCAGCTTAGCAGCTAGCGGGACAGATACGCAGTATTTT. Protein: CASSLAASGTDTQYF.

The chain is built from TRBV4-3 and TRBJ2-1; 8 bases fit TRBD1. The CDR3 has 14 amino acids. Germline CDR1 is LGHNA and CDR2 is YSLEER. J gave up 6 bases and V 4 bases, and 5 bases lay outside the gene matches. CDR3 DNA: TGCGCCAGCAGCCGGGGACAGGCCCCCAATGAGCAGTTCTTC. As protein: CASSRGQAPNEQFF.

The genes are TRBV18 and TRBJ1-5, with TRBD1 identical over 9 bases. The germline CDR1 and CDR2 sequences are KGHSH and LQKENI. This CDR3 comprises 14 residues. V lost 2 bases, J lost 8 bases, and 4 bases stayed unmatched. The DNA of the CDR3 is TGTGCCAGCTCACCAGGGACAGGGCCGGAGCCCCAGCATTTT. It yields the protein CASSPGTGPEPQHF.

The V call is TRBV2, the J call TRBJ2-5; 9 bases match TRBD2. The CDR3 is made up of 14 amino acids. Germline loops: CDR1 SNHLY, CDR2 FYNNEI. V was clipped by 4 bases and J by 1 base; unmatched bases: 1. This CDR3 is CASSGLAAQETQYF. CDR3 nucleotides: TGTGCCAGCAGTGGACTAGCGGCCCAAGAGACCCAGTACTTC.

The chain combines TRBV27 with TRBJ2-1; 13 bases match TRBD2. V dropped 4 bases and J dropped 8; count of bases not matched to a gene: 5. This CDR3 has 15 residues. Germline V gene data show CDR1 as MNHEY and CDR2 as SMNVEV (reference sequence). The CDR3 spells CASSSGLAGLDEQFF. CDR3 bases: TGTGCCAGCAGTTCGGGACTAGCGGGACTTGATGAGCAGTTCTTC.

The V call is TRBV4-2, the J call TRBJ2-1, with a possible D match to TRBD2 (6 bases). CDR1 and CDR2 (germline): LGHNA, YNFKEQ. The V end was cut by 0 bases, the J end by 4 bases, with 10 bases between. CDR3 length equals 15 residues. CDR3 loop: CASSQEPREYNEQFF. CDR3 DNA: TGTGCCAGCAGCCAAGAACCACGGGAGTACAATGAGCAGTTCTTC.

In its sample, this clone was seen a few times. The rearrangement links TRBV28 to TRBJ2-3; 9 bases map to TRBD2. The germline V gene encodes CDR1 MDHEN and CDR2 SYDVKM. This CDR3 has 14 amino acids. The V gene end was trimmed by 6 bases and the J gene end by 2 bases; junction bases not matched to a gene: 3. CDR3 loop: CASRLAGFTDTQYF. CDR3 bases: TGTGCCAGCAGACTAGCGGGTTTCACAGATACGCAGTATTTT.

The sample holds a few counts of this clone. The rearrangement uses TRBV6-5 and TRBJ2-3; tentatively, D is TRBD2 (6 bases). This CDR3 comprises 14 residues. The germline V gene encodes CDR1 MNHEY and CDR2 SVGAGI. V gave up 7 bases and J gave up 0 bases, with 11 bases separating them. The CDR3 loop is CASKRAGSTDTQYF. In nucleotides, the CDR3 is TGTGCCAGCAAGCGCGCGGGGAGCACAGATACGCAGTATTTT.

This clone turned up a few times. The V and J genes are TRBV5-4 and TRBJ2-1, with TRBD2 matching over 9 bases. Losses at the gene ends were 0 bases for V and 8 bases for J; bases not matched to a gene: 3. Germline loops: CDR1 SGHNT, CDR2 YYREEE (reference sequence). This CDR3 is built from 14 residues. The CDR3 DNA follows: TGTGCCAGCAGCTTGGGGCGGGAGGGGTATGAGCAGTTCTTC. This translates into CASSLGREGYEQFF.

This clone occurred a few times. The rearrangement joins TRBV2 to TRBJ2-5; 7 bases agree with TRBD1. The CDR3 totals 11 residues. Germline CDR1 reads SNHLY; CDR2 reads FYNNEI. Germline trimming cut 5 bases from V and 7 bases from J; bases unmatched to any gene: 1. The chain's CDR3 is CASSYRGTQYF. Written as DNA, the CDR3 is TGTGCCAGCAGTTACAGGGGGACCCAGTACTTC.